Shown below are 19 T cell receptor beta chains from a single sample sequenced in a study of shared clonotypes between healthy human individuals. Measured with immunoSEQ multiplex PCR; TCRdb has only the in-frame clones, and not every one. The sample has about 1 million clones; around four fifths are singletons. The source material was memory CD4+ T cells sorted from blood. The subset was: CD45RA-negative fraction. The receptors were gathered from a man younger than 35 in good health.

This rearrangement joins TRBV6-1 to TRBJ2-7; TRBD2 agrees at 7 bases. The CDR3 runs to 14 residues. J gave up 0 bases and V 1 base, and 0 bases lay outside the gene matches. Germline loops: CDR1 MNHNS, CDR2 SASEGT. The CDR3 sequence: CASSEGGGSYEQYF. The CDR3 bases are TGTGCCAGCAGTGAAGGGGGGGGCTCCTACGAGCAGTACTTC.

The genes are TRBV29-1 and TRBJ2-4, with 9 bases matching TRBD2. The CDR3 spans 15 residues. The germline V gene encodes CDR1 SQVTM and CDR2 ANQGSEA. V lost 0 bases, J lost 4 bases, and 4 bases stayed unmatched. The CDR3 is CSVEDLAGGKNIQYF. In DNA, the CDR3 is TGCAGCGTTGAAGATCTTGCGGGGGGGAAAAACATTCAGTACTTC.

The DNA for the CDR3 is TGTGCCAGCAGCCTTAGGACAGTAACCTCCTATAATTCACCCCTCCACTTT. Amino acid sequence: CASSLRTVTSYNSPLHF. The chain has TRBV5-6 and TRBJ1-6; D perhaps matches TRBD1 (6 bases). Germline CDR1 is SGHDT and CDR2 is YYEEEE. Between the trimmed V and J ends, which lost 4 bases and 0 bases, there was a span of 14 bases. The CDR3 extends over 17 amino acids.

The chain couples TRBV18 to TRBJ1-1, with unresolved D. Trimming removed 0 bases at V and 4 bases at J, with 9 bases between. This CDR3 comprises 14 residues. Looked up from germline, CDR1 is KGHSH and CDR2 is LQKENI. CDR3 amino acids: CASSPPGPSTEAFF. The CDR3 DNA sequence: TGTGCCAGCTCACCACCAGGTCCCTCCACTGAAGCTTTCTTT.

CDR3 loop: CASSLEQGWTGELFF. CDR3 bases: TGTGCCAGCAGCTTGGAACAGGGATGGACCGGGGAGCTGTTTTTT. The genes are TRBV5-6 and TRBJ2-2, with a possible D match to TRBD1 (6 bases). CDR3 length: 15 residues. CDR1 is SGHDT, CDR2 YYEEEE, per germline. V lost 0 bases to trimming and J lost 5 bases, with 11 bases between them.

The V call is TRBV28, the J call TRBJ1-6; D uncertain. Trimming pared 5 bases from V and 6 bases from J, leaving 14 bases between. The germline V gene has CDR1 MDHEN and CDR2 SYDVKM. This CDR3 region has 15 residues. The CDR3 region is CASSPPRLANSPLHF. CDR3 nucleotide sequence: TGTGCCAGCAGTCCCCCGAGGCTCGCTAATTCACCCCTCCACTTT.

The chain links TRBV25-1 to TRBJ2-1; 11 nucleotides align to TRBD2. Germline V CDR1 and CDR2: MGHDK, SYGVNS. With 3 bases clipped from V and 6 bases from J, the junction kept 7 bases outside the gene matches. The CDR3 runs 16 residues. CDR3 nucleotide sequence: TGTGCCAGCAGTGACCTCTCACTAGCGGGGGTCAATGAGCAGTTCTTC. Its protein product is CASSDLSLAGVNEQFF.

V and J are TRBV6-1 and TRBJ1-1; no firm D call. Looked up from germline, CDR1 is MNHNS and CDR2 is SASEGT. Trimming shortened V by 11 bases and J by 0 bases, and 13 bases separated the two germline ends. The CDR3 has 13 amino acids. The CDR3 DNA reads as TGTGCCTGGTCCCAGGCGGTGAACACTGAAGCTTTCTTT. It codes for CAWSQAVNTEAFF.

This clone is a singleton in its sample. The rearrangement uses TRBV7-6 and TRBJ2-7; no reliable D call. This CDR3 has 13 amino acids. CDR1 and CDR2 from the germline V gene are SGHVS and FNYEAQ. Deletions cut 1 base from V and 5 bases from J, with 9 bases between. The CDR3 spells CASSLGPTNEQYF. The CDR3 DNA reads as TGTGCCAGCAGCTTAGGGCCAACAAACGAGCAGTACTTC. Combining the CDR3 with reference TRBV7-6 and TRBJ2-7 gives the whole variable domain GAGVSQSPRYKVTKRGQDVALRCDPISGHVSLYWYRQALGQGPEFLTYFNYEAQQDKSGLPNDRFSAERPEGSISTLTIQRTEQRDSAMYRCASSLGPTNEQYFGPGTRLTVT.

This clone was counted only a few times. This rearrangement joins TRBV30 to TRBJ2-7; 7 bases are shared with TRBD2. This CDR3 region has 13 residues. Looked up from germline, CDR1 is GTSNPN and CDR2 is SVGIG (reference sequence). V shed 8 bases, J shed 4 bases, and the junction held 11 bases outside the gene matches. The CDR3, as DNA: TGTGCCGCACGAACGACTAGCTCTTACGAGCAGTACTTC. Its translation: CAARTTSSYEQYF.

V usage is TRBV4-2 and J usage is TRBJ1-1; D possibly corresponds to TRBD1 (6 bases). This CDR3 comprises 16 residues. Between the trimmed V and J ends, which lost 3 bases and 1 base, there was a span of 15 bases. From germline, CDR1 is LGHNA and CDR2 YNFKEQ. The CDR3 is CASSQGAGGRNTEAFF. DNA for the CDR3: TGTGCCAGCAGCCAGGGGGCTGGAGGGAGGAACACTGAAGCTTTCTTT.

The chain carries TRBV7-6 and TRBJ1-3, with D perhaps TRBD1 (5 bases). Germline V gene data show CDR1 as SGHVS and CDR2 as FNYEAQ. The CDR3 is 16 residues long. The V end was cut by 3 bases, the J end by 0 bases, with 12 bases between. The CDR3 DNA follows: TGTGCCAGCAGCTTCCTCCCGACAGACTCTGGAAACACCATATATTTT. As protein: CASSFLPTDSGNTIYF. Supplemented by reference TRBV7-6 and TRBJ1-3, the full variable domain reads GAGVSQSPRYKVTKRGQDVALRCDPISGHVSLYWYRQALGQGPEFLTYFNYEAQQDKSGLPNDRFSAERPEGSISTLTIQRTEQRDSAMYRCASSFLPTDSGNTIYFGEGSWLTVV.

The chain combines TRBV6-1 with TRBJ1-3; the D is unclear. The ends were cut back, 3 bases at V and 4 bases at J, with 1 base in the middle. The CDR3 runs 11 residues. In germline, CDR1 is MNHNS, CDR2 SASEGT. The CDR3 coding sequence is TGTGCCAGCAGTGAGGGAAACACCATATATTTT. This encodes CASSEGNTIYF.

The CDR3 loop reads CASSGLGQGPGNEQFF. CDR3 nucleotide sequence: TGTGCCAGCAGTGGACTGGGACAGGGGCCGGGCAATGAGCAGTTCTTC. The chain is built from TRBV2 and TRBJ2-1; 10 nucleotides agree with TRBD1. CDR3 size: 16 residues. The V segment lost 4 bases and the J segment 6 bases; nucleotides outside the gene matches: 9. Germline CDR1 and CDR2: SNHLY and FYNNEI. The whole variable domain, remainder taken from reference TRBV2 and TRBJ2-1, is EPEVTQTPSHQVTQMGQEVILRCVPISNHLYFYWYRQILGQKVEFLVSFYNNEISEKSEIFDDQFSVERPDGSNFTLKIRSTKLEDSAMYFCASSGLGQGPGNEQFFGPGTRLTVL.

Comments on this clone: The junction departs from germline at one end; a sequencing error may be responsible. The gene calls are TRBV30 and TRBJ1-2; 8 bases agree with TRBD1. The CDR3 covers 13 residues. In germline, CDR1 is GTSNPN, CDR2 SVGIG (reference sequence). The CDR3 is CAWSGTGHYDYTF. In DNA, the CDR3 is TGTGCCTGGAGTGGGACAGGGCACTATGACTACACCTTC.

CDR3 DNA: TGTGCCAGCAGCGTACGGGACGTAACCTACAATGAGCAGTTCTTC. Amino acids: CASSVRDVTYNEQFF. The rearrangement links TRBV9 to TRBJ2-1; D tentatively fits TRBD1 or TRBD2 (5 bases each). CDR1 is SGDLS, CDR2 YYNGEE, per germline. CDR3 size: 15 residues. Deletions cut 1 base from V and 2 bases from J, with 10 bases between.

This clone was recorded at least ten times. The V and J genes are TRBV2 and TRBJ1-1; the match to TRBD1 covers 8 bases. Germline CDR1 SNHLY, CDR2 FYNNEI. The J segment lost 0 bases and the V segment lost 5 bases, leaving 11 bases of the junction unmatched. This CDR3 is built from 17 residues. This chain's CDR3 is CASSPRGSGGMNTEAFF. Here the CDR3 DNA reads TGTGCCAGCAGTCCCCGGGGCTCAGGGGGCATGAACACTGAAGCTTTCTTT.

The chain carries TRBV19 and TRBJ2-5, with D possibly matching TRBD1 (5 bases). V lost 7 bases to trimming and J lost 9 bases, with 15 bases between them. The CDR3 spans 12 residues. Germline V CDR1 and CDR2: LNHDA, SQIVND (reference sequence). The CDR3 sequence is CASTDSARAQYF. The DNA for the CDR3 is TGTGCCAGTACCGACAGCGCTCGGGCCCAGTACTTC.

This chain uses TRBV27 with TRBJ1-4; TRBD1 agrees at 7 bases. Germline trimming cut 2 bases from V and 5 bases from J; bases unmatched to any gene: 5. Germline V gene data show CDR1 as MNHEY and CDR2 as SMNVEV (reference sequence). The CDR3 has 15 residues. CDR3 bases: TGTGCCAGCAGTTTAAGGTCAGGGGGAAATGAAAAACTGTTTTTT. It is translated as CASSLRSGGNEKLFF. The variable domain in full, with the rest retrieved from reference TRBV27 and TRBJ1-4, is EAQVTQNPRYLITVTGKKLTVTCSQNMNHEYMSWYRQDPGLGLRQIYYSMNVEVTDKGDVPEGYKVSRKEKRNFPLILESPSPNQTSLYFCASSLRSGGNEKLFFGSGTQLSVL.